This T cell receptor beta chain emerged from a study of cytomegalovirus exposure and HLA in healthy donors. Overall study findings and caveats: Prior analysis indicated that the majority of TCR beta V segments exhibited productivity approximately 87% or approximately 30% of the time. Accurate prediction of most subjects' HLA-A and HLA-B alleles from TCR beta sequences was reported. Most sequenced TCRs were rare (though some public TCRs occurred in many donors).

The study ran its PCR with 60 Vbeta and 13 Jbeta primers. Some clones are missing from TCRdb's copy, which holds only in-frame ones; the method was immunoSEQ multiplex PCR. This table has around 94,000 clones, about 77% appearing once. Comment on this clone: Its target is not known.

CDR1 and CDR2 from the germline V gene are MNHNS and SASEGT. The V and J ends lost 4 bases and 6 bases respectively, with 13 bases between them. The CDR3 spans 14 residues. The sample comprised PBMCs. J is TRBJ2-1 and V is TRBV6-1; D perhaps matches TRBD2 (5 bases). The TCR was taken from a male donor in good health and CMV-seropositive. The chain's CDR3 is CASSAAGPRNEQFF. The CDR3 nucleotides are TGTGCCAGCAGTGCCGCGGGCCCTCGCAATGAGCAGTTCTTC.